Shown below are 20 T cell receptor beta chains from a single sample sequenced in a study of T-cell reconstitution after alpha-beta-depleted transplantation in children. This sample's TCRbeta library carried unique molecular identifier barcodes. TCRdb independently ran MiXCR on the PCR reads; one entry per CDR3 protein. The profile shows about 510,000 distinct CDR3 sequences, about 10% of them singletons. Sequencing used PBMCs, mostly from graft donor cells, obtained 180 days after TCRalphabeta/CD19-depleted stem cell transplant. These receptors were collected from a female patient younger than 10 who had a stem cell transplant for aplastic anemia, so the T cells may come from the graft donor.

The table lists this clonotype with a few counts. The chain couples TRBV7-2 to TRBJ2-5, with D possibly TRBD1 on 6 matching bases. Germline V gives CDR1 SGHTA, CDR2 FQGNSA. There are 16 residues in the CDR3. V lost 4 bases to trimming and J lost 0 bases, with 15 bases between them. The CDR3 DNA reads TGTGCCAGCAGCTACGAGAGCAGGGGATACCAAGAGACCCAGTACTTC. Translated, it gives CASSYESRGYQETQYF.

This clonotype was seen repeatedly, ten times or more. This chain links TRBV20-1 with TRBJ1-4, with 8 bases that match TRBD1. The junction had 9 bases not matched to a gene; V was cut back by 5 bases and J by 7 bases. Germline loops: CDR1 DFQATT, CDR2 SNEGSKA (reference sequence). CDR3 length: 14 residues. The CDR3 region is CSALDRGFGEKLFF. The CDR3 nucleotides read TGCAGTGCTCTCGACAGGGGATTCGGTGAAAAACTGTTTTTT.

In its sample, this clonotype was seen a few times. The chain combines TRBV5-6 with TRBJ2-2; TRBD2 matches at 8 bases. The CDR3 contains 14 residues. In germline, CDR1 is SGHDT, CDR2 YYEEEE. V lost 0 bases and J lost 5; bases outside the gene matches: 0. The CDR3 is CASSLASGTGELFF. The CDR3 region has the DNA TGTGCCAGCAGCTTGGCTAGCGGGACCGGGGAGCTGTTTTTT.

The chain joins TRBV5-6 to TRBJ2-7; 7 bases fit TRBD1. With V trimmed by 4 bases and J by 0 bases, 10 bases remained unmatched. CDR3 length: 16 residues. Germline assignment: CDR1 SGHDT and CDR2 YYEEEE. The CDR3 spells CASSEAGQVLSYEQYV. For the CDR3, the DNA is TGTGCCAGCAGCGAGGCAGGACAGGTTCTCTCCTACGAGCAGTACGTC.

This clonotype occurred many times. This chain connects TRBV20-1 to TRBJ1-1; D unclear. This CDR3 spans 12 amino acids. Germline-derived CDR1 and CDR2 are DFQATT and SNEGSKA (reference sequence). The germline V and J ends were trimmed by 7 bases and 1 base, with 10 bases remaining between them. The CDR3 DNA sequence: TGCAGTGTTCGACGGCAGAACACTGAAGCTTTCTTT. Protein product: CSVRRQNTEAFF.

The CDR3 protein is CSARRAAELNEQYF. As DNA, the CDR3 is TGCAGTGCTAGGCGAGCGGCTGAGTTGAACGAGCAGTACTTC. V gene TRBV20-1 combines with J gene TRBJ2-7, with TRBD2 as a possible D gene (5 bases). Trimming stripped 3 bases from V and 5 bases from J, with 17 bases between. Germline V gene sequence: CDR1 DFQATT, CDR2 SNEGSKA (reference sequence). The CDR3 extends over 14 amino acids.

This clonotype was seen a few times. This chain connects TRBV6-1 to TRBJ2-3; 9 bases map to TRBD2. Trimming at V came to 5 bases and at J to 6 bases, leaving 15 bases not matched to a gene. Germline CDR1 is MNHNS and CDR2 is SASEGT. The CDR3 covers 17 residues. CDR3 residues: CASSLLQGGRALDTQYF. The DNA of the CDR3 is TGTGCCAGCAGTCTCCTCCAAGGCGGGAGGGCCCTCGATACGCAGTATTTT.

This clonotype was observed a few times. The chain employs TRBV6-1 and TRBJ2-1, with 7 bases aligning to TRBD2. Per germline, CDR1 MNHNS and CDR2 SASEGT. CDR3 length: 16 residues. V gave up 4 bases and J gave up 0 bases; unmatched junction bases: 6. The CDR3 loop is CASSADRGSSYNEQFF. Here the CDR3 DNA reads TGTGCCAGCAGTGCCGATCGCGGGAGCTCCTACAATGAGCAGTTCTTC.

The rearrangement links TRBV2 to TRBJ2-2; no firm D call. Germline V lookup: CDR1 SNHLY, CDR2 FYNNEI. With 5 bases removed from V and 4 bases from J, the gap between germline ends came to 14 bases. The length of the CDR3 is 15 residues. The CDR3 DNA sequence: TGTGCCAGCAGTACCCAGAACTTGGGCACCGGGGAGCTGTTTTTT. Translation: CASSTQNLGTGELFF.

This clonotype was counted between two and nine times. The CDR3 DNA reads as TGTGCCAGCAGCCCCAACCTAGCGGAGCAGTTCTTC. Translating gives CASSPNLAEQFF. The chain links TRBV7-3 to TRBJ2-1; perhaps TRBD2 as D (6 bases). Trimming shortened V by 5 bases and J by 10 bases, and 12 bases separated the two germline ends. Germline lookup yields CDR1 SGHTA and CDR2 FQGTGA. This CDR3 comprises 12 residues.

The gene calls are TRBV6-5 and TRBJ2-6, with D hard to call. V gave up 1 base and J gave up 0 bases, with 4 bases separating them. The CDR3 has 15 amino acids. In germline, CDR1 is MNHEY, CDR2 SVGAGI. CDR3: CASSYYLSGANVLTF. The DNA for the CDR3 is TGTGCCAGCAGTTACTATCTCTCTGGGGCCAACGTCCTGACTTTC.

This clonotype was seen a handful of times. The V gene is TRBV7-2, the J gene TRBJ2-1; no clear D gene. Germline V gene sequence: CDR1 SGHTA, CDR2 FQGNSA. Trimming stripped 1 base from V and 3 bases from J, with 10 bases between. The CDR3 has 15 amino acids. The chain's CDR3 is CASSLGTTLYNEQFF. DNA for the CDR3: TGTGCCAGCAGCTTAGGGACCACCCTCTACAATGAGCAGTTCTTC.

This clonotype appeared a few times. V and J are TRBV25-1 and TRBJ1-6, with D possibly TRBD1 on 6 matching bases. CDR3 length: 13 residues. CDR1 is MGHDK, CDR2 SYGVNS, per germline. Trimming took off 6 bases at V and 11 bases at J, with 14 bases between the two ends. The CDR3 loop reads CASRQGAVTPLHF. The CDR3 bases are TGTGCCAGCAGACAGGGTGCGGTGACACCCCTCCACTTT.

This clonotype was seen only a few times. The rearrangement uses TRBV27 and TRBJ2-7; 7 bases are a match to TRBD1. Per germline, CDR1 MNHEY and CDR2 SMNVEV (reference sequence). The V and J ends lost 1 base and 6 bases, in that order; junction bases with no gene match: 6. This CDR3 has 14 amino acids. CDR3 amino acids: CASSLLGGGPEQYF. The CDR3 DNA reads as TGTGCCAGCAGTTTATTAGGGGGCGGCCCCGAGCAGTACTTC.

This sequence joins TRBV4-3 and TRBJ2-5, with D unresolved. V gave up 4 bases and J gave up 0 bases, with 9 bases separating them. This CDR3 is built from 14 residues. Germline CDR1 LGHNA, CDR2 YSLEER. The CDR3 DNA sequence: TGCGCCAGCAGCCCCCTGGCATACCAAGAGACCCAGTACTTC. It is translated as CASSPLAYQETQYF.

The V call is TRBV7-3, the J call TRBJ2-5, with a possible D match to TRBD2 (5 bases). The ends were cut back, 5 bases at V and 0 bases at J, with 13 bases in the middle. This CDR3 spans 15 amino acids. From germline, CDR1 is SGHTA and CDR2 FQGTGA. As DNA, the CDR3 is TGTGCCAGCAGCCCGGAAGCGGACCACCAAGAGACCCAGTACTTC. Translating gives CASSPEADHQETQYF.

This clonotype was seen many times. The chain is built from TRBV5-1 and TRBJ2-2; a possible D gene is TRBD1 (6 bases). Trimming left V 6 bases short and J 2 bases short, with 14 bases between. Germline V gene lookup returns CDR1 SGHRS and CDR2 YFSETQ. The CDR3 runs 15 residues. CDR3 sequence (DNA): TGCGCCAGCAACACCGGGACACTAAACACCGGGGAGCTGTTTTTT. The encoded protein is CASNTGTLNTGELFF.

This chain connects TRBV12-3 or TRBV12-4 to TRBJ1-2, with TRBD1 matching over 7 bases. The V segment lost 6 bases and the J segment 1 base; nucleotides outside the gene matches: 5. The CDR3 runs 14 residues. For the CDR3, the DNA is TGTGCCAGCAGACTTAGGGACAGTAACTATGGCTACACCTTC. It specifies CASRLRDSNYGYTF.

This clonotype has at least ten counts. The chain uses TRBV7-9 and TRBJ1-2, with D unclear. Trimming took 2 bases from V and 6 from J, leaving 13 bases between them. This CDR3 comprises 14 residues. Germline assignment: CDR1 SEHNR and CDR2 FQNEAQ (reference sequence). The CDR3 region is CASSLRAPGDGYTF. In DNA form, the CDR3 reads TGTGCCAGCAGCTTAAGGGCTCCCGGCGATGGCTACACCTTC. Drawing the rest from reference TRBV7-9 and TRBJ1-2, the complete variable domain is DTGVSQNPRHKITKRGQNVTFRCDPISEHNRLYWYRQTLGQGPEFLTYFQNEAQLEKSRLLSDRFSAERPKGSFSTLEIQRTEQGDSAMYLCASSLRAPGDGYTFGSGTRLTVV.

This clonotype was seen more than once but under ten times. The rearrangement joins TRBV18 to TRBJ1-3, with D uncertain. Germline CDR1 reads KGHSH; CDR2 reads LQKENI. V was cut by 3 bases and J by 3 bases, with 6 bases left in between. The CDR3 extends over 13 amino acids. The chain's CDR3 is CASSPSHGNTIYF. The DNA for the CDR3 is TGTGCCAGCTCACCGTCCCATGGAAACACCATATATTTT.